The clone carrying this T cell receptor beta chain appeared a few times. This record belongs to a study of blood T cell repertoires in COVID-19. Study at large: There were acute and convalescent COVID-19 samples, and they came from the United States, Italy and Spain. Sample material is recorded as cDNA or gDNA derived from T cells, B-cell-depleted T cells, or PBMCs.

CDR1 and CDR2 from the germline V gene are MDHEN and SYDVKM. Germline trimming cut 3 bases from V and 5 bases from J; bases unmatched to any gene: 6. This CDR3 comprises 14 residues. In the source study's methods: Amplification of reference gene primers was used by the study to estimate nucleated cell counts. TCRdb's table, derived via immunoSEQ multiplex PCR, lists solely in-frame clones and lacks some. V and J calls and clone size are as listed in that table; D and trimming were resolved from the DNA. Of 50,000 or so clones in the sample, approximately 81% were seen once. This receptor was taken from a man aged 35 to 55 with active COVID-19. This sequence joins TRBV28 and TRBJ1-1; TRBD1 agrees at 7 bases. The sequenced sample consisted of peripheral blood. DNA of the CDR3: TGTGCCAGCAGTTTGCCAGGGGGGAGGACTGAAGCTTTCTTT. It specifies CASSLPGGRTEAFF.